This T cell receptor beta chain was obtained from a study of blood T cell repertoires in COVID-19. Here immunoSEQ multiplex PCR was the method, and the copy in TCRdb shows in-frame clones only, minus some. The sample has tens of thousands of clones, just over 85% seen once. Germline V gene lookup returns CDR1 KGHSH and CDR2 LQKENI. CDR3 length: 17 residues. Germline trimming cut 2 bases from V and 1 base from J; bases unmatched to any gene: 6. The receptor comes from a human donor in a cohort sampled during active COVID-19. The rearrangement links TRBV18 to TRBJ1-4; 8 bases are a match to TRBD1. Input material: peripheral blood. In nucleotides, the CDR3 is TGTGCCAGCTCACCAGAAGCAGGGGGCTTAACTAATGAAAAACTGTTTTTT. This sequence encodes CASSPEAGGLTNEKLFF.